These T cell receptor beta chains were read from a single sample in a study of blood T cell repertoires in COVID-19. The repertoire was sequenced with immunoSEQ multiplex PCR; TCRdb's copy has only in-frame clones and lacks some. The sample has 300,000 to 350,000 clones; more than 75% are singletons. Source material: PBMCs or T cells enriched from blood (not recorded which). These receptors were taken from a woman aged 25 to 39 who had recovered from COVID-19. The CDR3 runs from the conserved cysteine through the conserved F or W. A D gene is named only where the DNA matches it firmly. The size field is filled for only some rows; it gives once, few, many or a size class.

v_call	d_call	j_call	clone_size	cdr3_length	cdr3_nt	cdr3_aa
TRBV30	TRBD1	TRBJ2-5	-	13	TGTGCCTGGAGTGGACAGGGCGGAGAGACCCAGTACTTC	CAWSGQGGETQYF
TRBV3-1/TRBV3-2	-	TRBJ1-4	once	15	TGTGCCAGCAGCCAAGTGGGGCCCGGCAATAAAAAACTGTTTTTT	CASSQVGPGNKKLFF
TRBV5-5	TRBD1	TRBJ1-5	-	15	TGTGCCAGCAGCCGGGGACAGATTAGCAATCAGCCCCAGCATTTT	CASSRGQISNQPQHF
TRBV6-4	TRBD1	TRBJ2-3	few	15	TGTGCCAGCAGTGAAGGGACAGGGGATGCAGATACGCAGTATTTT	CASSEGTGDADTQYF
TRBV6-2/TRBV6-3	TRBD1	TRBJ1-1	-	14	TGTGCCAGCAGTCGGGGGACAGGGGACACTGAAGCTTTCTTT	CASSRGTGDTEAFF
TRBV7-9	-	TRBJ1-6	-	12	TGTGCCAGCAGCCTGGACTCCTCACCCCTCCACTTT	CASSLDSSPLHF
TRBV5-1	-	TRBJ2-2	-	15	TGCGCCAGCAGTAAGGACAGAGCGAACACCGGGGAGCTGTTTTTT	CASSKDRANTGELFF
TRBV28	TRBD1	TRBJ2-1	-	14	TGTGCCAGCAGTTGGGGACAGGGGGTCAATGAGCAGTTCTTC	CASSWGQGVNEQFF
TRBV6-1	TRBD1	TRBJ2-4	-	13	TGTGCCAGCAGTGAAGCGCCAGGGGGTTACCGGTACTTC	CASSEAPGGYRYF
TRBV5-4	TRBD1	TRBJ2-7	-	16	TGTGCCAGCAGCCCCGGGGGGACAGGGCCCTCCTACGAGCAGTACTTC	CASSPGGTGPSYEQYF
TRBV14	-	TRBJ1-2	-	14	TGTGCCAGCAGCCAAGATATCGGGGGATGGGGCTACACCTTC	CASSQDIGGWGYTF
TRBV13	-	TRBJ2-7	-	15	TGTGCCAGCAGCCTTCGAGGAGGGAACTCCTACGAGCAGTACTTC	CASSLRGGNSYEQYF
TRBV6-5	-	TRBJ2-2	once	13	TGTGCCAGCGGGGCCTTGGACACCGGGGAGCTGTTTTTT	CASGALDTGELFF
TRBV5-1	TRBD2	TRBJ2-1	-	14	TGCGCCAGCAGCTCCCCGGGGGGGGCCAATGAGCAGTTCTTC	CASSSPGGANEQFF
TRBV5-1	TRBD1	TRBJ1-2	-	17	TGCGCCAGCAGCTTGGTCGGACAGGGGGCACAAGGGTATGGCTACACCTTC	CASSLVGQGAQGYGYTF
TRBV6-5	-	TRBJ2-1	-	15	TGTGCCAGCAGTTACGGGGCAGGGGTAGGTGGTGAGCAGTTCTTC	CASSYGAGVGGEQFF
TRBV27	TRBD1	TRBJ1-5	few	16	TGTGCCAGCAGTCCCACAGGGGGCAGGCGCAATCAGCCCCAGCATTTT	CASSPTGGRRNQPQHF
TRBV7-8	-	TRBJ1-6	-	15	TGTGCCAGCAGCTTATTGAGGGGGTTCAATTCACCCCTCCACTTT	CASSLLRGFNSPLHF
TRBV7-8	TRBD1	TRBJ1-6	-	16	TGTGCCAGCAGCTACCGGACAGGAGCCTATAATTCACCCCTCCACTTT	CASSYRTGAYNSPLHF
TRBV4-1	TRBD1	TRBJ2-3	-	15	TGCGCCAGCAGCCTCCGGGACAGGGCTTCAGATACGCAGTATTTT	CASSLRDRASDTQYF
TRBV11-2	TRBD1	TRBJ2-7	-	14	TGTGCCAGCAGCTTCGGGGACAGGGGCTCCGAGCAGTACTTC	CASSFGDRGSEQYF
TRBV11-3	-	TRBJ2-1	once	13	TGTGCCAGCAGCTTTGAGACGGGCAATGAGCAGTTCTTC	CASSFETGNEQFF
TRBV13	-	TRBJ1-2	-	13	TGTGCCAGCAGCCCCCAAGGACGGGGTGGCTACACCTTC	CASSPQGRGGYTF
TRBV15	TRBD2	TRBJ2-3	few	18	TGTGCCACCAGCAGCGTTATTTCAACTAGCGGGGACGGCGATACGCAGTATTTT	CATSSVISTSGDGDTQYF
TRBV19	TRBD2	TRBJ2-1	once	15	TGTGCCAGTAGTGCTAGCGGGGGGTCCTACAATGAGCAGTTCTTC	CASSASGGSYNEQFF
TRBV5-4	-	TRBJ1-2	-	17	TGTGCCAGCAGCTCTAAACAGGGTGGATCGGATAACTATGGCTACACCTTC	CASSSKQGGSDNYGYTF
TRBV9	-	TRBJ2-2	-	14	TGTGCCAGCAGCGCGAAGACAGGTCCCGGGGAGCTGTTTTTT	CASSAKTGPGELFF
TRBV5-1	-	TRBJ1-1	-	11	TGCGCCAGCTCAAAGAACACTGAAGCTTTCTTT	CASSKNTEAFF
TRBV12-3/TRBV12-4	TRBD1	TRBJ2-7	-	13	TGTGCCAGCAGCATGGGACAGGCCTACGAGCAGTACTTC	CASSMGQAYEQYF
TRBV24-1	TRBD1	TRBJ2-2	-	22	TGTGCCACCAGTGATCCCGCTTATACCCCGGGACAGATAATTTCGAACACCGGGGAGCTGTTTTTT	CATSDPAYTPGQIISNTGELFF
TRBV13	-	TRBJ1-3	-	16	TGTGCCAGCAGCTTAGGCAGGGCCCCTTCTGGAAACACCATATATTTT	CASSLGRAPSGNTIYF
TRBV7-6	-	TRBJ2-7	once	12	TGTGCCAGCAGCTTACAGGGTAACGAGCAGTACTTC	CASSLQGNEQYF
TRBV9	-	TRBJ1-5	-	14	TGTGCCAGCAGCGTAGGAGGGCGCAATCAGCCCCAGCATTTT	CASSVGGRNQPQHF
TRBV9	TRBD2	TRBJ2-3	-	18	TGTGCCAGCAGCGGCCCACTAGCGGGGGGGCTTAGGGCAGATACGCAGTATTTT	CASSGPLAGGLRADTQYF
TRBV18	TRBD1	TRBJ2-7	-	15	TGTGCCAGCGCAGATTTCAGGGGGCTTGTGAGCGAGCAGTACTTC	CASADFRGLVSEQYF
TRBV30	-	TRBJ2-5	-	14	TGTGCCTGGAGTGTATCAGGGGCTGTGGGGACCCAGTACTTC	CAWSVSGAVGTQYF
TRBV24-1	-	TRBJ1-4	once	16	TGTGCCACCAGTGACCCGAACAGGGTGGGAAATGAAAAACTGTTTTTT	CATSDPNRVGNEKLFF
TRBV18	-	TRBJ2-7	-	16	TGTGCCAGCTCACGCCTCGCTGAGGCATTATCCTACGAGCAGTACTTC	CASSRLAEALSYEQYF
TRBV13	TRBD1	TRBJ1-2	-	14	TGTGCCAGCAGATCAGGACAGGGGAACTATGGCTACACCTTC	CASRSGQGNYGYTF
TRBV7-2	TRBD2	TRBJ2-5	-	16	TGTGCCAGCAGCTTACTAGCGGGGGGACCGTCAGAGACCCAGTACTTC	CASSLLAGGPSETQYF
TRBV28	-	TRBJ1-2	-	14	TGTGCCAGCAGTCTCCCCGTAGGGGGAAATGGCTACACCTTC	CASSLPVGGNGYTF
TRBV5-1	TRBD1	TRBJ2-1	-	15	TGCGCCAGCAGTCAGGGGGATAGTGTGCGAAATGAGCAGTTCTTC	CASSQGDSVRNEQFF
TRBV27	-	TRBJ2-5	few	16	TGTGCCAGCAGAAGGGGGGGCGGAGGGTTAGGGGAGACCCAGTACTTC	CASRRGGGGLGETQYF
TRBV4-3	TRBD1	TRBJ1-1	-	16	TGCGCCAGCAGCCGTGGACAGGGGGCCCCGAACACTGAAGCTTTCTTT	CASSRGQGAPNTEAFF
TRBV11-2	TRBD1	TRBJ2-2	-	13	TGTGCCAGCAGCTTAGACAGGGGGGGGGAGCTGTTTTTT	CASSLDRGGELFF
TRBV7-9	TRBD2	TRBJ2-7	once	16	TGTGCCAGCAGCTTATTAGCGGGTACGAGCGCCTACGAGCAGTACTTC	CASSLLAGTSAYEQYF
TRBV5-6	TRBD1	TRBJ1-2	few	13	TGTGCCAGCAGCTTGGGGCAGGGGCCCAGGGGGACCTTC	CASSLGQGPRGTF
TRBV6-5	-	TRBJ1-5	-	15	TGTGCCAGCACGGGGGGGCGGGGGAGCAATCAGCCCCAGCATTTT	CASTGGRGSNQPQHF
TRBV29-1	TRBD1	TRBJ1-2	-	15	TGCAGCGTTGGTGGGATACAGGGGGCTAACTATGGCTACACCTTC	CSVGGIQGANYGYTF
TRBV7-6	TRBD1	TRBJ1-2	-	15	TGTGCCAGCAGCTCTAGTGGGACAGGGATGGTTGGCTACACCTTC	CASSSSGTGMVGYTF
TRBV7-8	TRBD1	TRBJ1-5	-	15	TGTGCCAGCAGCTTCGGACAGGGCATAGATCAGCCCCAGCATTTT	CASSFGQGIDQPQHF
TRBV15	TRBD1	TRBJ1-2	-	16	TGTGCCACCAGCAGGGGTAGGACAGGGTTGGCCTATGGCTACACCTTC	CATSRGRTGLAYGYTF
TRBV5-4	TRBD2	TRBJ2-2	-	16	TGTGCCAGCAGCTATCTAGCGGGGGGGCCTAGCGGGGAGCTGTTTTTT	CASSYLAGGPSGELFF
TRBV19	-	TRBJ2-7	-	15	TGTGCCAGTAGTATCCGCCGGGACAACTCCTACGAGCAGTACTTC	CASSIRRDNSYEQYF
TRBV2	-	TRBJ2-2	-	19	TGTGCCAGCAGGGCTACAGGGATAAAGGCCATCTCCAACACCGGGGAGCTGTTTTTT	CASRATGIKAISNTGELFF
TRBV28	-	TRBJ2-7	-	12	TGTGCCAGCAGTTTGAGGAGCTACGAGCAGTACTTC	CASSLRSYEQYF
TRBV7-2	-	TRBJ2-7	-	12	TGTGCCAGCAGCTTAGACCCCGGGGTGCAGTACTTC	CASSLDPGVQYF
TRBV6-2/TRBV6-3	-	TRBJ1-6	-	14	TGTGCCAGCAGTTACAAACAGAACAATTCACCCCTCCACTTT	CASSYKQNNSPLHF
TRBV29-1	-	TRBJ2-3	-	13	TGCAGCGTTCATCCGGGTTCCACAGATACGCAGTATTTT	CSVHPGSTDTQYF